This TCR beta chain was obtained from a study of early T cells in non-severe SARS-CoV-2 infection listed by TCRdb under 2021. For the wider study: TCR sequencing used bulk RNA from unsorted whole blood, so alpha and beta chains could not be paired.

This was a case-control study nested in a cohort of healthcare workers in London, UK, who had nasopharyngeal swab PCR tests and blood samples taken every week. Healthcare workers were recruited during the week of the UK lockdown, between 23 and 31 March 2020, and followed weekly for up to roughly 15 weeks. For this clonotype: Its recognized antigen is unknown. There are no base qualities to consult, and no much larger clone falls within one base.

The library was generated by 5' RACE. The run used a NextSeq 500. To correct for sequencing error and PCR bias, the TCR library protocol tagged individual cDNA molecules with unique molecular identifiers. TCR alpha and beta chains were both sequenced, and the abundances of alpha and beta sequences in each sample were closely correlated with each other. Regarding the original processing steps: Decombinator V4 was used to annotate the V gene, J gene and CDR3 of the TCR sequences. Expanded TCRs were defined as changing significantly between any two time points under a Poisson model with p below 0.0001. TCR abundances were normalised to the total number of TCRs sequenced per sample and expressed as counts per million. MAIT TCRs were defined by TRAV1-2 paired with TRAJ12, TRAJ20 or TRAJ33, and iNKT TCRs by TRAV10 paired with TRAJ18. VDJdb, accessed on 1 November 2021, was searched for TCRs annotated for CMV, EBV and SARS-CoV-2, and TCRs annotated for more than one antigen were excluded. TCRdb cleaned the public reads at Q25 with fastp, built clones with MiXCR and kept in-frame beta chains. CDR3 protein sequences are deduplicated, and each keeps its most common genes and DNA. TCRdb's processing, not the study's, gives the V and J calls here. The sample profile shows tens of thousands of distinct CDR3 sequences; more than 8.5% of them were found once. Roughly a sixth of the sample rests with the top ten.

A distance of 13 bases separates the germline ends of V and J, which lose 7 bases and 0 bases respectively. CDR1 and CDR2 (LNHDA, SQIVND) derive from the germline V gene (reference sequence). From the cysteine through the phenylalanine, the CDR3 covers 15 amino acids. The DNA shown is the 45-base CDR3, in frame from base 1. General findings and caveats noted by the study authors: Matching against VDJdb was skewed toward anti-spike CD8 responses, likely underestimated virus-specific expansions, and missed private and CD4 specificities.

The sequence came from an adult who was a healthcare worker with PCR-confirmed SARS-CoV-2 infection or an uninfected control (not recorded which). The sample consisted of whole blood, taken at baseline. The rearranged segments are TRBV19 and TRBJ1-5; the D gene remains uncertain. The bases read TGTGCCAGTATTACCGGCCGGGATAGCAATCAGCCCCAGCATTTT. Its amino acids are CASITGRDSNQPQHF.